This T cell receptor (beta chain) came from a study of T cells after yellow fever vaccination. Turning to this clonotype: Its antigen is not known.

Study-wide results and limits: Most clones from primary vaccination resurfaced after the booster (96% CD4, 75% to 90% CD8). The bulk population could contribute abundant contaminating clonotypes to FACS-sorted repertoires.

TCRdb fed the 5' RACE reads into MiXCR, producing one record per CDR3 protein. This repertoire shows hundreds of thousands of distinct CDR3 sequences, 9% to 15% found once; its top ten account for 14% to 15%. This receptor was taken from a man aged 30 to 39 who received the YFV17D yellow fever vaccine. This material consisted of PBMCs, taken on the day of the yellow fever booster vaccination.

CDR3 residues: CASRFQVGPYEQYF. The CDR3 DNA is TGTGCCAGCAGGTTCCAAGTAGGGCCCTACGAGCAGTACTTC. The genes are TRBV11-2 and TRBJ2-7, with D unclear. This CDR3 region has 14 residues. V shed 6 bases and J shed 2 bases, with 14 bases lying between them. Germline V lookup: CDR1 SGHAT, CDR2 FQNNGV.